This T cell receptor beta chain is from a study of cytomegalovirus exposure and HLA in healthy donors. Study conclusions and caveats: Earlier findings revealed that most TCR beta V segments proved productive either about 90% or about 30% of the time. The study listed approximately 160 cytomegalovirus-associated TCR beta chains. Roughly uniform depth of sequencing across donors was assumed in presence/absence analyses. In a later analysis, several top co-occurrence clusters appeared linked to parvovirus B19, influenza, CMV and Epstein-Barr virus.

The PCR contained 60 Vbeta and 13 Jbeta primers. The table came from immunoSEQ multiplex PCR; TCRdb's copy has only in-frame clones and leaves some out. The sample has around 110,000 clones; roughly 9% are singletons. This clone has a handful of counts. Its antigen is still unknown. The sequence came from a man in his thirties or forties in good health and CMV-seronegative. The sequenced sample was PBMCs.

The CDR3 loop reads CSVEAPRGGRRRRNIQYF. The CDR3 DNA sequence: TGCAGCGTTGAAGCCCCTCGGGGGGGAAGGAGACGTCGGAACATTCAGTACTTC. This chain joins TRBV29-1 and TRBJ2-4, with 8 positions matching TRBD2. V gave up 1 base and J gave up 7 bases; unmatched junction bases: 18. Looked up from germline, CDR1 is SQVTM and CDR2 is ANQGSEA. CDR3 length equals 18 residues.